The text below deals with one T cell receptor beta chain. Which antigen it targets is not known. The input lacks base qualities; no much larger clone sits a single base away. These data are taken from a study of T cell repertoires in cytomegalovirus infection (dated by TCRdb to between 2018 and 2020). In terms of the full investigation: Because public TCR beta signatures pointed to carriage of CMV infection together with the matching HLA type, the HLA type of each donor mattered for the analysis. Study-wide conclusions, independent of this receptor: The ex vivo response was dominated by HLA-C-restricted CMV-specific TCR beta clonotypes, which also provided the single most frequent clonotype in two of eight donors. Carriers of CMV infection plus the relevant HLA type were discriminated by the cumulative frequency of public TCR beta family members in the study cohort and in an independent approximately 360-donor cohort.

From the germline V gene, CDR1 is SGDLS and CDR2 is YYNGEE. The CDR3 sequence holds 16 residues, the cysteine and phenylalanine included. The entry retains the CDR3 DNA only, 48 bases that are in frame from base 1. A distance of 14 bases separates the germline ends of V and J, which lose 2 bases and 0 bases respectively. The sample was run on an Illumina HiSeq 1500. The raw public reads went through TCRdb reprocessing: fastp at Q25, MiXCR clone calling, in-frame beta chains kept. Each CDR3 protein gets just one entry, which takes the most common genes and DNA from the rows behind it. The sample profile shows around 630,000 distinct CDR3 sequences; 20% to 25% of them were found once. The ten largest clones capture 8% of the sample.

The origin of this receptor is a human donor in good health (CMV status not recorded). Some clones in this sample may be carry-over from other donors' samples. Sequencing was performed on CD8+ T cells from PBMCs. This chain joins TRBV9 to TRBJ1-1, with the D gene uncertain. The bases are TGTGCCAGCAGCGTGGACCCGGGTCCTTTGAACACTGAAGCTTTCTTT. Translated, this gives CASSVDPGPLNTEAFF.